The rows below give T cell receptor beta chains drawn from one sample of a study of shared clonotypes between healthy human individuals. Produced via immunoSEQ multiplex PCR; TCRdb's table is partial and in-frame only. The sample shows about 600,000 clones, roughly 98% of them seen only once. Sequencing used naive CD8+ T cells sorted from blood. All receptors come from a man aged 25 to 40 in good health. The CDR3 runs from the conserved cysteine through the conserved F or W. The D gene is left open where the match is weak. Size is omitted from some rows. Given values are once, few, many or a class for expanded clones.

D: -; size: -; J: TRBJ2-7; V: TRBV7-9; CDR3: CASSLVPTEQYF; DNA: TGTGCCAGCAGCTTAGTCCCTACCGAGCAGTACTTC
D: -; size: -; J: TRBJ2-1; V: TRBV7-9; CDR3: CASSLEAAYNEQFF; DNA: TGTGCCAGCAGCCTCGAGGCCGCCTACAATGAGCAGTTCTTC
D: TRBD2; size: -; J: TRBJ2-2; V: TRBV7-6; CDR3: CASSRQTSGGTGELFF; DNA: TGTGCCAGCAGCCGCCAGACTAGCGGGGGCACCGGGGAGCTGTTTTTT
D: -; size: -; J: TRBJ2-1; V: TRBV5-1; CDR3: CASSLDVDALNEQFF; DNA: TGCGCCAGCAGCTTGGACGTAGATGCCCTGAATGAGCAGTTCTTC
D: -; size: -; J: TRBJ1-1; V: TRBV19; CDR3: CASSMGRERPSSEAFF; DNA: TGTGCCAGTAGTATGGGCAGGGAACGTCCCAGCTCTGAAGCTTTCTTT
D: -; size: -; J: TRBJ2-1; V: TRBV27; CDR3: CASSVQDRDEQFF; DNA: TGTGCCAGCAGTGTGCAGGATAGGGATGAGCAGTTCTTC
D: -; size: -; J: TRBJ2-7; V: TRBV5-4; CDR3: CASSLALVSYEQYF; DNA: TGTGCCAGCAGCTTGGCCCTTGTCTCCTACGAGCAGTACTTC
D: -; size: -; J: TRBJ2-7; V: TRBV28; CDR3: CASSFLQGGEQYF; DNA: TGTGCCAGCAGTTTTTTGCAGGGAGGCGAGCAGTACTTC
D: -; size: -; J: TRBJ2-7; V: TRBV4-1; CDR3: CASSQKGPPYEQYF; DNA: TGCGCCAGCAGCCAAAAGGGACCACCCTACGAGCAGTACTTC
D: -; size: -; J: TRBJ2-2; V: TRBV7-2; CDR3: CASSFDWDFAGELFF; DNA: TGTGCCAGCAGCTTTGACTGGGATTTCGCCGGGGAGCTGTTTTTT
D: -; size: -; J: TRBJ2-7; V: TRBV28; CDR3: CASRTTAGTATEQYF; DNA: TGTGCCAGCCGTACGACTGCCGGGACGGCGACGGAGCAGTACTTC
D: -; size: -; J: TRBJ2-7; V: TRBV25-1; CDR3: CASTPTRVGYEQYF; DNA: TGTGCCAGCACCCCAACCCGGGTGGGCTACGAGCAGTACTTC
D: -; size: -; J: TRBJ2-7; V: TRBV11-2; CDR3: CASSLVSGPFYEQYF; DNA: TGTGCCAGCAGCTTAGTATCTGGACCGTTCTACGAGCAGTACTTC
D: TRBD1; size: -; J: TRBJ2-7; V: TRBV30; CDR3: CAWSFPTGGADSEQYF; DNA: TGTGCCTGGAGTTTCCCGACAGGGGGCGCAGACAGCGAGCAGTACTTC
D: -; size: -; J: TRBJ1-1; V: TRBV14; CDR3: CASSRLEMNTEAFF; DNA: TGTGCCAGCAGCCGACTGGAGATGAACACTGAAGCTTTCTTT
D: -; size: -; J: TRBJ1-2; V: TRBV18; CDR3: CASSPERGRPDSNYGYTF; DNA: TGTGCCAGCTCACCAGAGAGAGGGAGGCCGGATTCTAACTATGGCTACACCTTC
D: -; size: -; J: TRBJ2-2; V: TRBV9; CDR3: CASSVQGATGELFF; DNA: TGTGCCAGCAGCGTCCAGGGAGCCACCGGGGAGCTGTTTTTT
D: TRBD1; size: -; J: TRBJ1-1; V: TRBV5-4; CDR3: CASSLAIQGADNTEAFF; DNA: TGTGCCAGCAGCTTGGCCATACAGGGGGCCGACAACACTGAAGCTTTCTTT
D: TRBD1; size: -; J: TRBJ1-1; V: TRBV7-9; CDR3: CASSPAGTGSAEAFF; DNA: TGTGCCAGCAGCCCCGCCGGGACAGGTTCGGCTGAAGCTTTCTTT
D: TRBD1; size: -; J: TRBJ2-7; V: TRBV9; CDR3: CASSVGDSREQYF; DNA: TGTGCCAGCAGCGTAGGGGACAGTAGAGAGCAGTACTTC
D: -; size: -; J: TRBJ1-1; V: TRBV19; CDR3: CASRVLPNTEAFF; DNA: TGTGCCAGTCGTGTCCTCCCGAACACTGAAGCTTTCTTT
D: TRBD2; size: -; J: TRBJ2-1; V: TRBV7-8; CDR3: CASSHPFGEGSYNEQFF; DNA: TGTGCCAGCAGCCATCCCTTCGGGGAGGGGTCCTACAATGAGCAGTTCTTC
D: -; size: -; J: TRBJ2-7; V: TRBV27; CDR3: CASGAAQSYEQYF; DNA: TGTGCCAGCGGAGCAGCCCAGAGTTACGAGCAGTACTTC
D: -; size: -; J: TRBJ2-1; V: TRBV7-8; CDR3: CASSLAPGRRGEQFF; DNA: TGTGCCAGCAGCTTAGCGCCAGGGCGGCGAGGCGAGCAGTTCTTC
D: TRBD2; size: -; J: TRBJ2-7; V: TRBV2; CDR3: CASSPGLAGDEQYF; DNA: TGTGCCAGCAGTCCGGGACTAGCGGGAGACGAGCAGTACTTC
D: -; size: -; J: TRBJ2-7; V: TRBV5-1; CDR3: CASSLGAIGSILYEQYF; DNA: TGCGCCAGCAGCTTGGGCGCCATCGGGAGTATACTCTACGAGCAGTACTTC
D: TRBD1; size: -; J: TRBJ2-3; V: TRBV13; CDR3: CASSDTTGSITDTQYF; DNA: TGTGCCAGCAGCGACACGACAGGGTCAATCACAGATACGCAGTATTTT
D: -; size: -; J: TRBJ1-3; V: TRBV9; CDR3: CASSPRQGLSSGNTIYF; DNA: TGTGCCAGCAGCCCGAGGCAGGGGCTGAGCTCTGGAAACACCATATATTTT
D: TRBD1; size: once; J: TRBJ2-7; V: TRBV29-1; CDR3: CSVEDHAGGYEQYF; DNA: TGCAGCGTTGAAGATCACGCAGGGGGCTACGAGCAGTACTTC
D: TRBD1; size: -; J: TRBJ2-2; V: TRBV28; CDR3: CAGNQGENTGELFF; DNA: TGTGCCGGAAATCAGGGGGAGAACACCGGGGAGCTGTTTTTT
D: -; size: once; J: TRBJ2-1; V: TRBV6-1; CDR3: CASSESRPEQFF; DNA: TGTGCCAGCAGTGAAAGCAGGCCTGAGCAGTTCTTC
D: -; size: -; J: TRBJ1-4; V: TRBV14; CDR3: CASSQGQITNEKLFF; DNA: TGTGCCAGCAGCCAAGGGCAGATTACTAATGAAAAACTGTTTTTT
D: TRBD1; size: -; J: TRBJ1-5; V: TRBV5-6; CDR3: CASKVQGQGSGNQPQHF; DNA: TGTGCCAGCAAGGTGCAAGGACAGGGGTCGGGCAATCAGCCCCAGCATTTT
D: -; size: -; J: TRBJ2-1; V: TRBV7-9; CDR3: CASSSSSPSYNEQFF; DNA: TGTGCCAGCAGCTCGAGTTCCCCTTCCTACAATGAGCAGTTCTTC
D: -; size: -; J: TRBJ2-3; V: TRBV29-1; CDR3: CSVRGFEVDTQYF; DNA: TGCAGCGTTCGAGGGTTCGAGGTAGATACGCAGTATTTT
D: TRBD2; size: -; J: TRBJ2-5; V: TRBV27; CDR3: CASSSLKTSGAETQYF; DNA: TGTGCCAGCAGTTCCTTAAAGACTAGCGGGGCGGAGACCCAGTACTTC
D: TRBD2; size: -; J: TRBJ2-5; V: TRBV5-8; CDR3: CASSTSGQETQYF; DNA: TGTGCCAGCAGCACTAGCGGCCAAGAGACCCAGTACTTC
D: TRBD2; size: once; J: TRBJ2-1; V: TRBV9; CDR3: CASSVDASGSLSYNEQFF; DNA: TGTGCCAGCAGCGTAGACGCTAGCGGGAGCCTCTCCTACAATGAGCAGTTCTTC
D: -; size: -; J: TRBJ2-1; V: TRBV5-1; CDR3: CASSLSYNEQFF; DNA: TGCGCCAGCAGCCTTTCGTACAATGAGCAGTTCTTC
D: TRBD2; size: -; J: TRBJ2-1; V: TRBV27; CDR3: CASSSGLAASYNEQFF; DNA: TGTGCCAGCAGCTCAGGACTAGCGGCTTCCTACAATGAGCAGTTCTTC
D: -; size: -; J: TRBJ1-2; V: TRBV5-4; CDR3: CATGGPSNYGYTF; DNA: TGTGCCACCGGGGGGCCGTCTAACTATGGCTACACCTTC